This passage covers 7 T cell receptor beta chains from one sample sequenced in a study of circulating and synovial CD4+ cells in juvenile arthritis. The assay was immunoSEQ multiplex PCR, and TCRdb's table has in-frame clones only and misses some. The sample contains about 36,000 clones, approximately 94% of which appear only once. Sequencing was carried out using CD4+ T cells from blood. All receptors derive from a human donor with juvenile idiopathic arthritis.

The chain recombines TRBV5-4 with TRBJ2-5, with D possibly TRBD1 on 6 matching bases. V lost 0 bases and J 6 bases, leaving 12 bases between the germline ends. The CDR3 consists of 14 residues. Germline values: CDR1 SGHNT, CDR2 YYREEE (reference sequence). CDR3 in DNA: TGTGCCAGCAGCTTGGACAGGGTAAAACAGACCCAGTACTTC. It translates to CASSLDRVKQTQYF.

This chain links TRBV7-8 with TRBJ2-1; TRBD2 matches at 8 bases. The CDR3 sequence is 15 residues long. The V segment lost 5 bases and the J segment 8 bases; nucleotides outside the gene matches: 11. Germline assignment: CDR1 SGHVS and CDR2 FQNEAQ. Written as DNA, the CDR3 is TGTGCCAGCAGCCATCGGCGGACTAGCCTCCATGAGCAGTTCTTC. As protein: CASSHRRTSLHEQFF.

The chain is built from TRBV7-2 and TRBJ2-7; possible D gene TRBD2, 7 bases. The CDR3 totals 15 residues. V dropped 1 base and J dropped 7 bases, with 17 bases sitting between them. Per germline, CDR1 SGHTA and CDR2 FQGNSA. The CDR3 protein is CASSLGRGPRGEQYF. The CDR3 region has the DNA TGTGCCAGCAGCTTAGGGCGGGGGCCTAGGGGTGAGCAGTACTTC.

The chain combines TRBV6-5 with TRBJ1-2; TRBD1 agrees at 9 bases. The CDR3 spans 16 residues. Germline values: CDR1 MNHEY, CDR2 SVGAGI. V was clipped by 0 bases and J by 13 bases; unmatched bases: 15. The CDR3 here is CASSYSADRDRVRGTF. CDR3 in DNA: TGTGCCAGCAGTTACTCGGCCGACCGGGACAGGGTCCGGGGCACCTTC.

The chain joins TRBV10-2 to TRBJ1-1; TRBD1 is a possible D gene (6 bases). This CDR3 is 13 amino acids long. Germline V CDR1 and CDR2: WSHSY, SAAADI. Trimming cost V 2 bases and J 6 bases, with 10 bases left between them. CDR3 coding DNA: TGCGCCAGCAGTGAGGCCGGACAGCCTGAAGCTTTCTTT. Its translation is CASSEAGQPEAFF.

The genes are TRBV4-2 and TRBJ1-5, with TRBD1 matching 9 bases. Germline V gene data show CDR1 as LGHNA and CDR2 as YNFKEQ. The CDR3 sequence is 14 residues long. Trimming at V came to 6 bases and at J to 7 bases, leaving 7 bases not matched to a gene. The chain's CDR3 is CASSPGQGTQPQHF. DNA of the CDR3: TGTGCCAGCAGTCCCGGACAGGGGACCCAGCCCCAGCATTTT.

V gene TRBV5-1 combines with J gene TRBJ2-3, with 9 bases matching TRBD1. There are 14 residues in the CDR3. The ends lost 3 bases at V and 3 bases at J; junction bases unmatched: 2. The germline gives CDR1 SGHRS, CDR2 YFSETQ. In DNA, the CDR3 is TGCGCCAGCAGCTCGGGACAGGGAACAGATACGCAGTATTTT. It translates to CASSSGQGTDTQYF.